These T cell receptor beta chains were read from a single sample in a study of blood T cells in healthy people across ages. TCRdb analysed the 5' RACE reads with MiXCR anew, one entry per CDR3 protein. There are about 730,000 distinct CDR3 sequences in the sample; approximately 39% occur only once, and about 20% lies in the top ten. Material: blood. The receptors shown here come from a woman aged 60-70 years in good health. Both conserved end residues are part of each CDR3. A D gene is named only where the DNA matches it firmly. Not every row has a clone size; where given, it reads once, few, many or a size class.

cdr3_nt cdr3_aa v_call clone_size d_call j_call
TGTGCCAGTAGGTGGGGTCGCGGCAATCAGCCCCAGCATTTT CASRWGRGNQPQHF TRBV19 - - TRBJ1-5
TGTGCCAGCAGCCAAGTCCCCGTCAGTAACTATGGCTACACCTTC CASSQVPVSNYGYTF TRBV4-2 - - TRBJ1-2
TGTGCCAGCAGGTTACCGGGACTAGCGGGAGTCGGGGAGCTGTTTTTT CASRLPGLAGVGELFF TRBV28 - TRBD2 TRBJ2-2
TGCGCCAGCAGCCCGGGACTAGCGGGGGCCCTAAGCACAGATACGCAGTATTTT CASSPGLAGALSTDTQYF TRBV5-1 - TRBD2 TRBJ2-3
TGTGCCAGCAGCCCTATGCAGCGCCCGGGGTATGGCTACACCTTC CASSPMQRPGYGYTF TRBV14 few - TRBJ1-2
TGTGCCAGCAGCAAAACTAGCGGGGGGGTCTACGAGCAGTACTTC CASSKTSGGVYEQYF TRBV7-3 few TRBD2 TRBJ2-7
TGTGCCAGCAGTTACTCGGCTAGCGGGAGGGAGTACAATGAGCAGTTCTTC CASSYSASGREYNEQFF TRBV6-5 - TRBD2 TRBJ2-1
TGCAGCGTTGACCCAGGGTACCCTGAAGCTTTCTTT CSVDPGYPEAFF TRBV29-1 - - TRBJ1-1
TGCAGTGTGGTGCGTATCCATTACAATGAGCAGTACTTC CSVVRIHYNEQYF TRBV20-1 - - TRBJ2-7
TGTGCCAGCAGCCCGACAGGGGTTTGGAACGAGCAGTACTTC CASSPTGVWNEQYF TRBV3-1 few TRBD1 TRBJ2-7
TGCAGTGCTAACCTATACAATGAGCAGTTCTTC CSANLYNEQFF TRBV20-1 - - TRBJ2-1
TGTGCCAGCAGCCAAGCCGCGGGAGCATCCTACAATGAGCAGTTCTTC CASSQAAGASYNEQFF TRBV4-2 - TRBD2 TRBJ2-1
TGTGCCAGCTCACCACGAGGGGAGGGGATTGTTGAGCAGTTCTTC CASSPRGEGIVEQFF TRBV18 few TRBD2 TRBJ2-1
TGCGCCAGCAGCTTGGAAGGGCGCGGTGGCAATCAGCCCCAGCATTTT CASSLEGRGGNQPQHF TRBV5-1 few - TRBJ1-5
TGCAGCGGAGGGGGGCCGATTGAGGGCTACAATGAGCAGTTCTTC CSGGGPIEGYNEQFF TRBV29-1 few - TRBJ2-1
TGTGCCAGCACCCAAGCGGGAGGTGTGGTCAATGGGCAGTACTTC CASTQAGGVVNGQYF TRBV11-1 - TRBD2 TRBJ2-5
TGTGCCAGCAGTTACGGGCAGGGGGCCCACAATGAGCAGTTCTTC CASSYGQGAHNEQFF TRBV6-5 - TRBD1 TRBJ2-1
TGTGCCAGCAGTTACTCTGCGGCAGCAACTAATGAAAAACTGTTTTTT CASSYSAAATNEKLFF TRBV6-2/TRBV6-3 few - TRBJ1-4
TGTGCCAGCAGTTACTCGCATCTAGCGGGGGGGCTAAACAATGAGCAGTTCTTC CASSYSHLAGGLNNEQFF TRBV6-2/TRBV6-3 few TRBD2 TRBJ2-1
TGTGCCAGCAGCTTACCGCGCAAATTAGAGCAGTTCTTC CASSLPRKLEQFF TRBV13 - - TRBJ2-1
TGCGCCAGCAGCCAAGGAAGGGCCGTCTACGAGCAGTACTTC CASSQGRAVYEQYF TRBV4-1 - - TRBJ2-7
TGTGCCAGCAGTAGGCTAGCGGGGGCAAAAGAGACCCAGTACTTC CASSRLAGAKETQYF TRBV25-1 - TRBD2 TRBJ2-5
TGTGCCAGCATGGCCTCCTATAATTCACCCCTCCACTTT CASMASYNSPLHF TRBV7-9 few - TRBJ1-6
TGTGCCAGCAGCACCCGACAGGGCGAAAAACTGTTTTTT CASSTRQGEKLFF TRBV7-2 few TRBD1 TRBJ1-4
TGTGCCAGCAGCCAAGTAGCGGGAGTACGGACAGATACGCAGTATTTT CASSQVAGVRTDTQYF TRBV3-1 few TRBD2 TRBJ2-3
TGCGCCAGCAGCGAGCAAAACTATGGCTACACCTTC CASSEQNYGYTF TRBV5-1 few - TRBJ1-2
TGCAGTGCTAGGACTAGCAGGAGGACATTGGAGCAGTACTTC CSARTSRRTLEQYF TRBV20-1 - TRBD2 TRBJ2-4
TGTGCCAGCAGCCAAGATTCTACAAGGCAGTTCTTC CASSQDSTRQFF TRBV3-1 - - TRBJ2-1